This T cell receptor beta chain was recorded in a study of blood T cells in healthy people across ages. It was with a sample-barcoded 5' primer and a J-beta primer mix that a second PCR of roughly 7 to 12 cycles was run. MiXCR, applied by TCRdb to the 5' RACE reads, yields one record per CDR3 protein. The sample shows roughly 550,000 distinct CDR3 sequences, under 30% of them seen only once. The study recruited healthy Caucasian donors from Russia who were aged about 6 to 95. Every donor provided ten milliliters of peripheral blood. Broader study findings: TCR beta diversity tracked closely with naive T cell percentage. Lack of knowledge of donor CMV status possibly confounded expanded clonotype changes.

Comment on this clonotype: The antigen is not known.

Germline lookup yields CDR1 KGHSH and CDR2 LQKENI. This CDR3 has 13 residues. V lost 5 bases and J 5 bases, leaving 12 bases between the germline ends. These same records also appear under a second study, on T cells of mothers and their children.

The sample was blood. The source of this sequence is a boy aged 10-17 years in good health. The chain joins TRBV18 to TRBJ2-5, with a weak D call TRBD2 (5 bases). The DNA of the CDR3 is TGTGCCAGCTCAAGCGGCCAGGAGGAGACCCAGTACTTC. This codes for CASSSGQEETQYF.